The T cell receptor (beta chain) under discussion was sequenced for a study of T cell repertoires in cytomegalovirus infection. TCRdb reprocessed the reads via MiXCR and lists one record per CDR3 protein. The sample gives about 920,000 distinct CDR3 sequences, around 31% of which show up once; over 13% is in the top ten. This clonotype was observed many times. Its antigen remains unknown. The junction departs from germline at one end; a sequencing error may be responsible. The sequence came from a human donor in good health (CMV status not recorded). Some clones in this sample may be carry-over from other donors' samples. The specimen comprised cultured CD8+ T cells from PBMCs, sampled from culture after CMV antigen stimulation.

CDR3 protein: CASSQGAGYGYTF. The CDR3 DNA reads TGTGCCAGCAGCCAGGGGGCTGGCTATGGCTACACCTTC. The rearrangement uses TRBV5-1 and TRBJ1-2, with 8 bases that match TRBD1. Germline V gene lookup returns CDR1 SGHRS and CDR2 YFSETQ. CDR3 length equals 13 residues.